This T cell receptor (beta chain) was retrieved from a study of blood T cells in healthy people across ages. This CDR3 spans 15 amino acids. Germline V gives CDR1 DFQATT, CDR2 SNEGSKA (reference sequence). V lost 2 bases and J 0 bases, leaving 14 bases between the germline ends. This clonotype came up many times. The target antigen is unknown. Study results and limitations: Without sorted subsets, naive and antigen-experienced compartments could not be conclusively compared. Per million T cells, TCR beta diversity dropped about linearly as age rose.

A second PCR of roughly 7 to 11 cycles used a sample-barcoded 5' primer and a J-beta primer mix. TCRdb re-called the 5' RACE reads with MiXCR, one entry per CDR3 protein. The sample includes about 400,000 distinct CDR3 sequences, roughly half of them seen just once. This receptor was taken from a man in his sixties in good health. Source material: blood. V is TRBV20-1 and J is TRBJ2-7, with a weak D call TRBD1 (6 bases). The CDR3 bases are TGCAGTGCTAGAAGGGTGGGGGCTAGCTCCTACGAGCAGTACTTC. Its protein is CSARRVGASSYEQYF.